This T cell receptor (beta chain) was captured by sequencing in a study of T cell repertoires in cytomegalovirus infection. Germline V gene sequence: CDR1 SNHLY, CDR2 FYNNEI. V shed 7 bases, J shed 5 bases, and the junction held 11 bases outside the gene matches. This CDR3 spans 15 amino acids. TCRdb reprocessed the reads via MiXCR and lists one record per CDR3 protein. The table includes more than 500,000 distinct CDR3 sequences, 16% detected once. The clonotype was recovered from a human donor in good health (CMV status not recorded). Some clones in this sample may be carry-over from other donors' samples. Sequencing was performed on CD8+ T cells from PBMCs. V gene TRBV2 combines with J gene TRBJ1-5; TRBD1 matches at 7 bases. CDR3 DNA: TGTGCCAGCATAGGCTCGGGACAGAGGCATCAGCCCCAGCATTTT. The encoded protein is CASIGSGQRHQPQHF.